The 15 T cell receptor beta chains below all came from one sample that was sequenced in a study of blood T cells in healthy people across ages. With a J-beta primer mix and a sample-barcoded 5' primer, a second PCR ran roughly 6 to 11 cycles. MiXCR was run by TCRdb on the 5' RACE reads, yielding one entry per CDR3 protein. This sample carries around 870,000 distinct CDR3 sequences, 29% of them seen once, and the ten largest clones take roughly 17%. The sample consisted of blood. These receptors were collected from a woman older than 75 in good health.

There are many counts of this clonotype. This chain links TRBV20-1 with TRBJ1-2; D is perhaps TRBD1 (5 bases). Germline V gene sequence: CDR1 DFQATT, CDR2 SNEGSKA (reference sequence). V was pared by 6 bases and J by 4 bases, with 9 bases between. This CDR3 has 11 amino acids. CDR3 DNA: TGCAGTGCAAGGGACCTCTATGGCTACACCTTC. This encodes CSARDLYGYTF.

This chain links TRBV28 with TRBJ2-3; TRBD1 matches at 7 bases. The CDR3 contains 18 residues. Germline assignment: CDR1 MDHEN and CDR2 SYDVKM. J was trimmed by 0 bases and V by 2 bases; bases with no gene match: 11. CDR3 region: CASSLKVVWDSSTDTQYF. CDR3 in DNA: TGTGCCAGCAGTTTAAAAGTGGTCTGGGACAGTAGCACAGATACGCAGTATTTT.

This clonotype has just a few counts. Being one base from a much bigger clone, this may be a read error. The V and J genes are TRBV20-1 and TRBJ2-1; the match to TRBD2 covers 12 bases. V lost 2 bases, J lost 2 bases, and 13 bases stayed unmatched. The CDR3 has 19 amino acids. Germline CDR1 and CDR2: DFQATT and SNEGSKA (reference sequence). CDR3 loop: CSARNMRTSGEAAYNEQFF. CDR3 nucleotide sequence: TGCAGTGCTAGAAACATGCGGACTAGCGGGGAGGCAGCCTACAATGAGCAGTTCTTC.

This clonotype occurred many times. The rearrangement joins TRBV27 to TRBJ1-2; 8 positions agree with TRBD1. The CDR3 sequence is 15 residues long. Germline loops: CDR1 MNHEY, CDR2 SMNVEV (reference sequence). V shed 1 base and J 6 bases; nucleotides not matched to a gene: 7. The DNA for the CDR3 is TGTGCCAGCAGTTTATGGCAGGGGGCGCCGGATGGCTACACCTTC. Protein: CASSLWQGAPDGYTF.

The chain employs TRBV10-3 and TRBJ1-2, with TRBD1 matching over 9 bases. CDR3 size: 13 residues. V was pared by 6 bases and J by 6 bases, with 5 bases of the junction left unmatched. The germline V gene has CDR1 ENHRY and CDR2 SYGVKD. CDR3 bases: TGTGCCATCAGAGCGGACAGGGGTAATGGCTACACCTTC. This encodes CAIRADRGNGYTF.

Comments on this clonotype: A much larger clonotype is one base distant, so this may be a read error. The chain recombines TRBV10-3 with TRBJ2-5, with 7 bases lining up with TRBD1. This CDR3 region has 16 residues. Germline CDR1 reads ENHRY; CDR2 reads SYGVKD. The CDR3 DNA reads TGTGCCACCAGTCCCGCCAGGGGGAGAATAGTAGAGACCCAGTACTTC. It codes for CATSPARGRIVETQYF.

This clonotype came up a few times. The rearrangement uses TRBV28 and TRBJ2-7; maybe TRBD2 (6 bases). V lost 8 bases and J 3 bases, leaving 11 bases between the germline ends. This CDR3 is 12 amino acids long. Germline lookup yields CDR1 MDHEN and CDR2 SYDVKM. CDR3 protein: CASGGSGYEQYF. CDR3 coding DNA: TGTGCCAGCGGGGGTAGCGGCTACGAGCAGTACTTC.

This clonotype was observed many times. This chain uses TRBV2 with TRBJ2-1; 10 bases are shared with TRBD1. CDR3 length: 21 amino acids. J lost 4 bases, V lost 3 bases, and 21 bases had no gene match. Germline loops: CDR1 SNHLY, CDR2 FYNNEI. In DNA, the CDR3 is TGTGCCAGCAGTGACAGGTTATTGGGAATCGGGGGACAGGGGAGATACAATGAGCAGTTCTTC. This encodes CASSDRLLGIGGQGRYNEQFF.

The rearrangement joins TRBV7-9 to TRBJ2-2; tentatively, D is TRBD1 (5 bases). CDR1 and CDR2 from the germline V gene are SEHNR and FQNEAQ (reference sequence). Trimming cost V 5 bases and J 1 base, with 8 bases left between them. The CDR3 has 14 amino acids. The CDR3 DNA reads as TGTGCCAGCAGCAACAGGATGAACACCGGGGAGCTGTTTTTT. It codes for CASSNRMNTGELFF.

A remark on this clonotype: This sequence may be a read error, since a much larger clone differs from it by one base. The CDR3 coding sequence is TGCGTCAGCAGCTCGTCGACAGGGGGGAACGAAAAACTGTTTTTT. Protein sequence: CVSSSSTGGNEKLFF. The chain is built from TRBV4-3 and TRBJ1-4, with 9 bases aligning to TRBD1. Germline CDR1 LGHNA, CDR2 YSLEER. The CDR3 extends over 15 amino acids.

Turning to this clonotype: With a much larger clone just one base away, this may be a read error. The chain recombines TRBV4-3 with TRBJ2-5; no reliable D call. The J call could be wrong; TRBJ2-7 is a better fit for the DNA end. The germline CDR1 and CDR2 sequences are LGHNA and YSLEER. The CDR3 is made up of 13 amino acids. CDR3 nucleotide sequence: TGCGCCAGCAGCCAAGTTGAGCGAGGCGAGCAGTACTTC. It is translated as CASSQVERGEQYF.

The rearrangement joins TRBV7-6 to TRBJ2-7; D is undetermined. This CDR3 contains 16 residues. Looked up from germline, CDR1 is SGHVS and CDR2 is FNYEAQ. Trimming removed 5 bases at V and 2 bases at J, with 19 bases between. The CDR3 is CASSPSSKAHPYEQYF. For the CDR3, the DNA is TGTGCCAGCAGCCCCTCGTCCAAGGCCCACCCCTACGAGCAGTACTTC.

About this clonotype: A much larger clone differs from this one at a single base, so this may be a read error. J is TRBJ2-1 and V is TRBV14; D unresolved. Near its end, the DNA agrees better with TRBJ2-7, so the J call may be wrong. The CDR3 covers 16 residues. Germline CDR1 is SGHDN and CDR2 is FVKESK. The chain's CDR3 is CASSQDWGRVYNEQYF. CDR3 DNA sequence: TGTGCCAGCAGCCAAGACTGGGGTAGGGTCTACAATGAGCAGTACTTC.

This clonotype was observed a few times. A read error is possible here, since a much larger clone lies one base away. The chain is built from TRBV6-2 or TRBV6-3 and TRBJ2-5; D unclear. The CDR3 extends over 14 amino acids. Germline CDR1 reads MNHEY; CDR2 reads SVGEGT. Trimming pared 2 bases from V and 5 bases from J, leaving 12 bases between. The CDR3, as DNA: TGTGCCAGCAGTTACATCACCGTCCGTGAGACCCAGTACTTC. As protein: CASSYITVRETQYF.

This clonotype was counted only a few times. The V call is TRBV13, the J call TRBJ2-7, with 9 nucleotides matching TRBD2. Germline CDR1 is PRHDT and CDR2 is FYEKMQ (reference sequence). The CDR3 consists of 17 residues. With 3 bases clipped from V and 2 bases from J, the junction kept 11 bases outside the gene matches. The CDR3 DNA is TGTGCCAGCAGCTTCGCCCTCGCGGGGGGGGCTGCCTACGAGCAGTACTTC. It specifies CASSFALAGGAAYEQYF.